Described below is a single T cell receptor (beta chain) sequence and its context. Trimming cost V 5 bases and J 2 bases, with 10 bases left between them. The CDR3 spans 13 residues. Per germline, CDR1 SGHDN and CDR2 FVKESK. Libraries were prepared by immunoSEQ multiplex PCR; TCRdb keeps only in-frame clonotypes and omits some of them. The profile covers more than 4,500 clones, with 80% to 85% appearing a single time and roughly 6% taken by the ten largest. This entry belongs to a study of T cell repertoires in ileal Crohn's disease. For the study at large: All patients had surgery for stricturing (around 61%) or penetrating (around 39%) disease.

The sample was ileal tissue. This sequence was found in an adult with Crohn's disease. This chain uses TRBV14 with TRBJ2-7; the D is unclear. CDR3 sequence reads: CASSSRHTYEQYF. The CDR3 nucleotides are TGTGCCAGCAGCTCCAGACACACCTACGAGCAGTACTTC.